Listed here is a single T cell receptor beta chain. The antigen this receptor binds is unknown. It has no much larger one-base neighbor in the sample; base qualities were not kept. The data were obtained in a study of human versus mouse CDR3 diversity and MHC coevolution listed by TCRdb under 2017. In the study overall: The immunoSEQ assay was reported to detect one in 200,000 T cells and to minimize amplification bias from multiplex PCR. Across the mouse and human samples, each sample yielded between roughly 0.6 x 10^7 and 1.7 x 10^7 valid reads. As a reference point for TCR selection on multiple MHC II alleles, the study used human naive CD4 T cell repertoires and compared them against human-TCR-locus transgenic mice that have a single MHC II. Three healthy volunteer blood donors were included in the human cohort, with one aged 30 to 40, one aged 40 to 50 and one aged 60 to 69 at collection. Broad study findings and their caveats: According to iCHAO1 estimates, humans had the largest TCR beta repertoire, around 1.7 million clonotypes, which was attributed likely to selection by multiple MHC II molecules. On average, humans had more CDR3 deletions and insertions than mice, indicating greater exonuclease and TdT activity. Because human T cells were selected on six MHC II alleles, repertoire diversity was not considered directly comparable between humans and mice. Among all compared groups, two of the three human donors had the lowest clonal inequality scores.

Fluorescence-activated cell sorting was used to isolate naive CD4 T cells, defined as CD45RO-negative and CD62L-positive, from PBMCs. From each donor, 45 to 55 ml of fresh peripheral blood was taken, and Ficoll density centrifugation was then used to isolate PBMCs. All samples were sorted on a FACSAria III instrument and reached purity above 85%. Genomic DNA was extracted from the sorted cells using the QIAGEN blood and tissue kit and was quantified on a NanoDrop 1000. The immunoSEQ platform deep sequenced and quantified TCR alpha and beta chains by multiplex PCR of genomic DNA. As for how the authors treated the data: Annotation of the TCR sequences relied on IMGT gene and region definitions. Out-of-frame rearrangements served as a stand-in for the preselection repertoire and were compared with in-frame clonotypes. The iCHAO1 estimator supplied with the immunoSEQ platform was used to estimate repertoire size. A Gini index based on the Lorenz curve was applied to in-frame amino acid clonotypes to measure clonal inequality. The intersect function in the R package tcR was used to count shared clonotypes, while the Jaccard index served to score similarity. Frequencies of V, J and V-J usage were subjected to principal component analysis with the R prcomp function, without normalization. Held by TCRdb, this immuneACCESS table contains in-frame sequences only and omits some clones. Under half of the omission traces to an unresolved V gene where checked; the cause of the rest is unknown. V and J calls and clone size are as listed in that table; D and trimming were resolved from the DNA. Here the sample has around 74,000 clones; around 93% occur a single time. The top ten hold less than 0.16% of the sample.

In the germline V gene, CDR1 corresponds to SNHLY and CDR2 to FYNNEI. Trimming removed 0 bases from V and 6 bases from J; the gene matches leave 8 bases unexplained. Including cysteine and phenylalanine, the CDR3 has 17 amino acids. Only the CDR3 region is kept as DNA, spanning 51 bases read in frame from base 1. What was sequenced was naive CD4+ T cells from blood. Taken with the paper, the label for cell subset or site translates to: CD45RO-negative CD62L-positive naive CD4 T cells. This receptor chain uses TRBV2 and TRBJ2-1; 10 middle bases align to TRBD2. This sequence was found in a person between 30 and 69 years old in good health. CDR3 sequence: CASSEAPASGSLNEQFF. The bases are TGTGCCAGCAGTGAAGCGCCGGCTAGCGGGAGCCTCAATGAGCAGTTCTTC.